This T cell receptor (beta chain) was captured in a study of cytomegalovirus exposure and HLA in healthy donors. Points from the study as a whole: Researchers reported from a later analysis that most CMV-associated TCR beta chains appeared HLA-restricted. Only CMV serostatus was available as immune exposure information. Some highly shared sequence variants likely arose as a pipeline artifact. Several top significant clusters appeared, in a later analysis, to be linked to common viral pathogens.

Remarks on this clone: The antigen is not known.

This CDR3 has 16 residues. Germline values: CDR1 SGHRS, CDR2 YFSETQ. The J segment lost 4 bases and the V segment lost 4 bases, leaving 7 bases of the junction unmatched. It was with 60 Vbeta and 13 Jbeta primers that the PCR ran. Profiled with immunoSEQ multiplex PCR; TCRdb holds only in-frame clones, not every one. Of some 190,000 clones listed, about 88% are singletons. The sample was PBMCs. V and J are TRBV5-1 and TRBJ2-5, with 13 bases lining up with TRBD2. This receptor was identified in a woman aged 18-35 years in good health and CMV-seronegative. This CDR3 reads CASSLPGLAGPETQYF. CDR3 DNA sequence: TGCGCCAGCAGCCTCCCGGGACTAGCGGGACCAGAGACCCAGTACTTC.